A single sample gave rise to the 16 T cell receptor beta chains below, sequenced in a study of blood T cell repertoires in COVID-19. Profiling relied on immunoSEQ multiplex PCR, and the TCRdb table lists in-frame clones only, not all of them. The sample has 130,000 or so clones, roughly four fifths seen once; the top ten hold 3%. The sequenced sample was peripheral blood. These receptors were obtained from a woman older than 75 with acute or convalescent COVID-19.

In this sample, this clone turned up once. This chain links TRBV19 with TRBJ1-4; 8 bases agree with TRBD1. Germline trimming cut 5 bases from V and 7 bases from J; bases unmatched to any gene: 15. The germline V gene encodes CDR1 LNHDA and CDR2 SQIVND (reference sequence). This CDR3 contains 17 residues. CDR3: CASSLTYKGQGREKLFF. CDR3 coding DNA: TGTGCCAGTAGTCTGACCTACAAAGGACAGGGTCGTGAAAAACTGTTTTTT.

The chain joins TRBV30 to TRBJ1-1; D is possibly TRBD1 (5 bases). The CDR3 contains 13 residues. Looked up from germline, CDR1 is GTSNPN and CDR2 is SVGIG (reference sequence). V was clipped by 4 bases and J by 3 bases, with 12 bases between them. The CDR3 region has the DNA TGTGCCTGGACGGGGGATCGGGACACTGAAGCTTTCTTT. Translated: CAWTGDRDTEAFF.

The chain employs TRBV6-1 and TRBJ1-5; D not resolved. This CDR3 is built from 17 residues. V lost 1 base to trimming and J lost 2 bases, with 15 bases between them. CDR1 is MNHNS and CDR2 is SASEGT in the germline V gene. This chain's CDR3 is CASSEGVSLAGNQPQHF. CDR3 sequence (DNA): TGTGCCAGCAGTGAAGGGGTCTCCCTGGCGGGCAATCAGCCCCAGCATTTT.

The gene calls are TRBV7-2 and TRBJ1-5; unclear D gene. Germline-derived CDR1 and CDR2 are SGHTA and FQGNSA. The V end was cut by 1 base, the J end by 7 bases, with 14 bases between. This CDR3 has 15 residues. The CDR3 nucleotides are TGTGCCAGCAGCTTAGTAAGCGATTGGGTACAGCCCCAGCATTTT. Protein sequence: CASSLVSDWVQPQHF. The complete variable domain, with remaining parts taken from reference TRBV7-2 and TRBJ1-5, reads GAGVSQSPSNKVTEKGKDVELRCDPISGHTALYWYRQSLGQGLEFLIYFQGNSAPDKSGLPSDRFSAERTGGSVSTLTIQRTQQEDSAVYLCASSLVSDWVQPQHFGDGTRLSIL.

J is TRBJ1-2 and V is TRBV5-6, with D possibly TRBD1 on 6 matching bases. The CDR3 covers 15 residues. V dropped 4 bases and J dropped 1 base, with 14 bases sitting between them. Germline V gives CDR1 SGHDT, CDR2 YYEEEE. In nucleotides, the CDR3 is TGTGCCAGCAGCCCAGGACAGAGAGTTAACTATGGCTACACCTTC. Encoded protein: CASSPGQRVNYGYTF.

The chain has TRBV7-8 and TRBJ2-7, with D maybe TRBD2 (6 bases). The ends were cut back, 1 base at V and 0 bases at J, with 13 bases in the middle. Germline loops: CDR1 SGHVS, CDR2 FQNEAQ. This CDR3 comprises 16 residues. In DNA form, the CDR3 reads TGTGCCAGCAGCTTAGGAGGAGGGGCGGCCTCCTACGAGCAGTACTTC. Amino acids: CASSLGGGAASYEQYF.

V usage is TRBV5-1 and J usage is TRBJ1-2; TRBD1 matches 8 bases. The CDR3 spans 15 residues. Trimming removed 2 bases from V and 3 bases from J; junction bases left unmatched: 6. The germline V gene has CDR1 SGHRS and CDR2 YFSETQ. CDR3 protein: CASSLDRGIDYGYTF. The CDR3 nucleotides are TGCGCCAGCAGCTTAGACAGGGGTATCGACTATGGCTACACCTTC.

This clone occurred a few times. The CDR3 is CASSIRGSDFYGYTF. The CDR3 DNA reads TGTGCCAGCAGCATTCGGGGTTCGGATTTTTATGGCTACACCTTC. The rearrangement links TRBV5-4 to TRBJ1-2; no clear D. Germline V gene sequence: CDR1 SGHNT, CDR2 YYREEE (reference sequence). The V and J ends lost 4 bases and 5 bases respectively, with 18 bases between them. CDR3 length: 15 residues.

This rearrangement joins TRBV5-1 to TRBJ1-1, with D possibly being TRBD1 (5 bases). Looked up from germline, CDR1 is SGHRS and CDR2 is YFSETQ. V gave up 0 bases and J gave up 1 base, with 7 bases separating them. The CDR3 runs 14 residues. The CDR3 nucleotides read TGCGCCAGCAGCTTGGGACAGAGGAACACTGAAGCTTTCTTT. The encoded protein is CASSLGQRNTEAFF.

The rearrangement links TRBV5-6 to TRBJ1-1, with a weak D call TRBD1 (6 bases). CDR1 SGHDT and CDR2 YYEEEE come from the germline V gene. The CDR3 is 14 residues long. V was shortened by 4 bases and J by 1 base, with 11 bases between the two germline ends. CDR3 sequence reads: CASSRDTTNTEAFF. CDR3 in DNA: TGTGCCAGCAGCCGGGACACAACGAACACTGAAGCTTTCTTT.

This clone was seen a single time. The chain recombines TRBV5-5 with TRBJ1-2, with 10 bases fitting TRBD1. CDR3 length: 15 residues. J lost 8 bases, V lost 3 bases, and 10 bases had no gene match. The V gene's germline CDR1 is SGHKS and CDR2 YYEKEE (reference sequence). The CDR3 loop reads CASSSRPGQGKGYTF. CDR3 in DNA: TGTGCCAGCAGCTCGAGGCCGGGACAGGGGAAAGGCTACACCTTC.

This rearrangement joins TRBV5-5 to TRBJ1-1; the D is unclear. This CDR3 has 13 residues. Deletions cut 4 bases from V and 6 bases from J, with 13 bases between. Germline CDR1 and CDR2: SGHKS and YYEKEE (reference sequence). The CDR3 nucleotides are TGTGCCAGCAGCCCGGTCCCTGGGCCTGAAGCTTTCTTT. Its translation: CASSPVPGPEAFF.

V and J are TRBV18 and TRBJ1-2, with 7 bases aligning to TRBD1. This CDR3 region has 12 residues. After removal of 3 bases from V and 7 bases from J, the junction contained 2 bases not matched to a gene. The germline V gene has CDR1 KGHSH and CDR2 LQKENI. CDR3 loop: CASSPRDSGYTF. The CDR3 DNA follows: TGTGCCAGCTCACCTAGGGACAGTGGCTACACCTTC.

This clone came up a few times. The chain joins TRBV20-1 to TRBJ1-2; possible D gene TRBD1, 6 bases. The length of the CDR3 is 15 residues. Germline V CDR1 and CDR2: DFQATT, SNEGSKA (reference sequence). With 3 bases removed from V and 4 bases from J, the gap between germline ends came to 18 bases. CDR3 protein: CSASAGANDFYGYTF. The CDR3 DNA sequence: TGCAGTGCTAGTGCAGGGGCGAACGATTTCTATGGCTACACCTTC.

V and J are TRBV13 and TRBJ2-7; 8 bases align to TRBD2. In germline, CDR1 is PRHDT, CDR2 FYEKMQ (reference sequence). The CDR3 sequence is 18 residues long. V lost 4 bases and J lost 3; bases outside the gene matches: 17. The CDR3 reads CASSSVSGRGGAYYEQYF. As DNA, the CDR3 is TGTGCCAGCAGCTCCGTGTCCGGACGGGGGGGTGCCTACTACGAGCAGTACTTC.

The chain uses TRBV7-8 and TRBJ2-1, with unresolved D. V gave up 1 base and J gave up 5 bases, with 9 bases separating them. The CDR3 is 14 amino acids. Germline V gene data show CDR1 as SGHVS and CDR2 as FQNEAQ. CDR3 nucleotide sequence: TGTGCCAGCAGCTTAGGGCGGTGGGACAATGAGCAGTTCTTC. Translating gives CASSLGRWDNEQFF.